A selection of T cell receptor beta chains follows, all from one sample in a study of Ad26.COV2.S vaccination and SARS-CoV-2 variants. Only in-frame clones appear in the TCRdb table, and some are missing; sequencing was by immunoSEQ multiplex PCR. This table has some 320,000 clones, 85% appearing once. The specimen was peripheral blood, collected in a trial of Ad26.COV2.S vaccine versus placebo. These receptors were obtained from a person aged 18-65 years who received the Ad26.COV2.S COVID-19 vaccine or a placebo. Both conserved end residues are part of each CDR3. The D gene is left open where the match is weak. Expanded clones get a size class; other rows say once, few or many, or leave the size out.

>NA|TRBV2|few|TRBJ1-5
TGTGCCAGCAGGGCCCATTCGGGGTTGGGCAATCAGCCCCAGCATTTT
CASRAHSGLGNQPQHF
>NA|TRBV2|NA|TRBJ1-5
TGTGCCAGCAGTGAGGTGGGGAGGAGCAATCAGCCCCAGCATTTT
CASSEVGRSNQPQHF
>TRBD2|TRBV7-2|NA|TRBJ2-1
TGTGCCAGCAGCGCCCGCGGACTAGCGGGGGAGGAGCAGTTCTTC
CASSARGLAGEEQFF
>TRBD1|TRBV19|NA|TRBJ2-1
TGTGCCAGTAGTAGAACCGGGACAGGGGAAATTAATGAGCAGTTCTTC
CASSRTGTGEINEQFF
>TRBD1|TRBV28|NA|TRBJ1-1
TGTGCCAGCAGTGTCCGGACAGGGAACACTGAAGCTTTCTTT
CASSVRTGNTEAFF
>TRBD2|TRBV9|NA|TRBJ2-1
TGTGCCAGCAGCGTAGTTTTAGCGGGGGATATGTTCTTC
CASSVVLAGDMFF
>NA|TRBV6-4|NA|TRBJ2-3
TGTGCCAGCAGTGAGGGGGGGGCCCGCACAGATACGCAGTATTTT
CASSEGGARTDTQYF
>NA|TRBV10-3|NA|TRBJ1-1
TGTGCCATCAGTGGCAGTAGGAACATGAACACTGAAGCTTTCTTT
CAISGSRNMNTEAFF
>NA|TRBV7-2|NA|TRBJ2-3
TGTGCCAGCAGCTTAAATTTGGCTAGCACAGATACGCAGTATTTT
CASSLNLASTDTQYF
>TRBD1|TRBV3-1/TRBV3-2|NA|TRBJ1-1
TGTGCCAGCAGCCCGACAGGGTCGAACACTGAAGCTTTCTTT
CASSPTGSNTEAFF